This TCR beta chain was documented in a study of shared clonotypes between healthy human individuals. Of note for this clone: Its antigen is still unknown.

The trim removed 6 bases at V and 0 bases at J, leaving 5 bases unmatched. CDR3 length: 14 residues. Germline V lookup: CDR1 MDHEN, CDR2 SYDVKM. Healthy HIV-negative adults with no recent acute infections or vaccinations were recruited as donors. All donors were Caucasian adults living in Nashville, Tennessee. Samples underwent the assay at deep level. Only in-frame clones appear in the TCRdb table, and some are missing; sequencing was by immunoSEQ multiplex PCR. The data hold around 1,100,000 clones, with roughly 77% observed a single time. Overall study results and limits: Compared with clonotypes that all four donors shared, non-shared clonotypes had lower generation probabilities.

This receptor was taken from a man aged 18 to 29 in good health. Some clones in this sample may be carry-over from other donors' samples. The material sequenced was memory CD4+ T cells from PBMCs. Stated subset: CD45RA-negative fraction. The J gene is TRBJ2-7, the V gene TRBV28, with 7 bases fitting TRBD1. CDR3 in DNA: TGTGCCAGCAGAGCTTCAGGGGGCTCCTACGAGCAGTACTTC. The encoded protein is CASRASGGSYEQYF.